The present entry profiles one TCR beta chain with its context. Its specific antigen is unknown. It has no much larger one-base neighbor in the sample; base qualities were not kept. The sample belongs to a study of control samples from healthy donors and cancer patients (TCRdb year 2020). The library was obtained by the immunoSEQ multiplex PCR assay. TCRdb's version of the immuneACCESS table is confined to in-frame rearrangements and falls short of the full clone set. An unresolved V gene accounts for under half of the shortfall where checked; the remainder is of unknown origin. The sample yields some 120,000 clones; approximately 95% were counted once. Clones ranked in the top ten supply less than 4.5% of the sample. The V and J ends are trimmed by 6 bases and 6 bases, leaving 26 bases between them. The CDR3, from cysteine to phenylalanine, totals 18 residues. The sequence is cut down to CDR3 DNA, 54 bases in frame from base 1. CDR1 and CDR2 (LNHDA, SQIVND) derive from the germline V gene (reference sequence).

What was sequenced was blood. This clonotype was obtained from a man younger than 40 in good health. The chain is encoded by TRBV19 joined to TRBJ2-2; TRBD1 is a possible D gene, resting on 6 matching bases. This receptor has the CDR3 CASRRDPRGQGFAGELFF. At the DNA level, the sequence is TGTGCCAGTAGGCGAGACCCCCGAGGGCAGGGGTTCGCCGGGGAGCTGTTTTTT.